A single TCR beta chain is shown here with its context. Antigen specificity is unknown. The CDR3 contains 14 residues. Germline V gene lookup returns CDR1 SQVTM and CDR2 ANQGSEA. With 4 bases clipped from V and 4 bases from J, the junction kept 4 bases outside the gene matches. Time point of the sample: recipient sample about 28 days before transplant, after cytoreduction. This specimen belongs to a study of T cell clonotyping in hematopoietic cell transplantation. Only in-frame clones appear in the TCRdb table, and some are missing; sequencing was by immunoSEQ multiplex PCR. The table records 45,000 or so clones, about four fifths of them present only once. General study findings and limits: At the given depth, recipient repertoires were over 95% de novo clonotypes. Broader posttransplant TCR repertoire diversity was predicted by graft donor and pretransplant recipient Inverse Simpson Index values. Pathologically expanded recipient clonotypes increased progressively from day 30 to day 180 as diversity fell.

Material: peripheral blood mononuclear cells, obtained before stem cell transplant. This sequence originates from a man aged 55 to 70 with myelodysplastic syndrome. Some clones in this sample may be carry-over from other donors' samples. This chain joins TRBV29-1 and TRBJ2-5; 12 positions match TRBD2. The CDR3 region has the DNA TGCAGCGTTGCACTAGCGGGGGGCCGAGAGACCCAGTACTTC. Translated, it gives CSVALAGGRETQYF.